This T cell receptor beta chain is drawn from a study of blood T cell repertoires in COVID-19. About the study: Acute and convalescent COVID-19 specimens originated in the United States, Italy and Spain.

The repertoire was sequenced with immunoSEQ multiplex PCR; TCRdb's copy has only in-frame clones and lacks some. Of 200,000 to 250,000 clones listed, 90% are singletons. Across 24 US areas, participants ranged in age from about 18 to 100 years. Before they entered the study, exposed participants had met a COVID-19 case within 2 weeks. V dropped 0 bases and J dropped 8 bases, with 10 bases sitting between them. Germline CDR1 LGHNA, CDR2 YSLEER. The CDR3 runs 14 residues. The chain uses TRBV4-3 and TRBJ1-4, with D maybe TRBD1 (5 bases). This TCR derives from a man younger than 40 who had been exposed to COVID-19. What was sequenced was PBMCs or T cells enriched from blood (not recorded which). CDR3 sequence: CASSQDPGNEKLFF. The CDR3 nucleotides are TGCGCCAGCAGCCAAGACCCAGGGAACGAAAAACTGTTTTTT.